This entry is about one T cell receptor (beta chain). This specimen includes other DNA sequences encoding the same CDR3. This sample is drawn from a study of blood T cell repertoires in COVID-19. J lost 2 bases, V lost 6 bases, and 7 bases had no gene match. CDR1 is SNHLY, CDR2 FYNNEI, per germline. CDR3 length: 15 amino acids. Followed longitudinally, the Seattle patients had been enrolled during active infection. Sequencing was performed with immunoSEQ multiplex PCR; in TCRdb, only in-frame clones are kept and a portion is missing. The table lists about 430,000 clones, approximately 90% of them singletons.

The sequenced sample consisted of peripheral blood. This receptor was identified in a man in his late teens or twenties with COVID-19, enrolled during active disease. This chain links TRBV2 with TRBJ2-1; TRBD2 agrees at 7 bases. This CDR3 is CASRASGGAYNEQFF. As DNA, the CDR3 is TGTGCCAGCAGGGCTAGCGGAGGGGCCTACAATGAGCAGTTCTTC.